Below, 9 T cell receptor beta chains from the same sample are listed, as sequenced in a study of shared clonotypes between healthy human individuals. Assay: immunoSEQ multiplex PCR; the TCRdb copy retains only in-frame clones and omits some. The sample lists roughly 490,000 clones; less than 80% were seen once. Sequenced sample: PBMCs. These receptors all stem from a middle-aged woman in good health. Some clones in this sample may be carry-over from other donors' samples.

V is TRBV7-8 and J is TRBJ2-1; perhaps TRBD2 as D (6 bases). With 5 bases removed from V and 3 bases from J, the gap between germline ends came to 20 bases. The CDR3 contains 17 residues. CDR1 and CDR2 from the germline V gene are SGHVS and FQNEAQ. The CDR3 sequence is CASSLIANWGDYNEQFF. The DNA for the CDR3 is TGTGCCAGCAGCCTTATCGCAAACTGGGGGGACTACAATGAGCAGTTCTTC.

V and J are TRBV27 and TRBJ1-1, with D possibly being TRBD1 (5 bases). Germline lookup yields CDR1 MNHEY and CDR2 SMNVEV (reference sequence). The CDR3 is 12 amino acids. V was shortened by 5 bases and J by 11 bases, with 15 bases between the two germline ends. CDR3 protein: CASSPSGLAAFF. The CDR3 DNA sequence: TGTGCCAGCAGTCCGTCGGGACTAGCGGCTTTCTTT.

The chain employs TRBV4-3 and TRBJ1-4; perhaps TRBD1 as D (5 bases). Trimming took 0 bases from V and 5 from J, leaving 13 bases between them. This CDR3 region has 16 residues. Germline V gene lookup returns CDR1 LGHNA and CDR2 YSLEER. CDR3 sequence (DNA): TGCGCCAGCAGCCAAGAGGTGGGGCTGGGGAATGAAAAACTGTTTTTT. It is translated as CASSQEVGLGNEKLFF.

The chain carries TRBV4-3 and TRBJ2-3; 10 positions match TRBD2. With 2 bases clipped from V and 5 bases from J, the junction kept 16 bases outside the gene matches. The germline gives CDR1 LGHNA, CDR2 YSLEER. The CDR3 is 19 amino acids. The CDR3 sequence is CASSQSIAGGPLVLDTQYF. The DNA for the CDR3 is TGCGCCAGCAGCCAAAGTATAGCGGGAGGCCCCCTTGTACTAGATACGCAGTATTTT.

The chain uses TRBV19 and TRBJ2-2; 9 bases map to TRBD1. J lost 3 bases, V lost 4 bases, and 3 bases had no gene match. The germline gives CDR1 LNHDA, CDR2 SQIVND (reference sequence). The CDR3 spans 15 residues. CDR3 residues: CASSNRQGDTGELFF. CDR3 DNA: TGTGCCAGTAGTAACCGACAGGGGGACACCGGGGAGCTGTTTTTT.

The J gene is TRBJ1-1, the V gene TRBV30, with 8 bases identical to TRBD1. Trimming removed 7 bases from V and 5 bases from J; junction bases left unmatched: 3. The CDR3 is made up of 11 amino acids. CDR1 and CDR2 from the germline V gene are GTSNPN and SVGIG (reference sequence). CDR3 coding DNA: TGTGCCTCGGACAGGGAAACTGAAGCTTTCTTT. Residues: CASDRETEAFF.

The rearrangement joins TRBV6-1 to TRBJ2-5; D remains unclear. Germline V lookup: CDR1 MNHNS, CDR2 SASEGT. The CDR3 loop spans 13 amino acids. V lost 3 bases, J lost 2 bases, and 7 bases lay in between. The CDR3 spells CASSELGQETQYF. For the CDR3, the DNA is TGTGCCAGCAGTGAGTTGGGTCAAGAGACCCAGTACTTC.

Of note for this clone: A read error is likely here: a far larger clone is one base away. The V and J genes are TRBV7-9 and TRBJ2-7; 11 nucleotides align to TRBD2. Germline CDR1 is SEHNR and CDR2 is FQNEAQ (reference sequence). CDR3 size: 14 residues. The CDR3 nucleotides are TGTACCAGCAGCGGAGGGACTAGCGGCTACGAGCAGTACTTC. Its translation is CTSSGGTSGYEQYF.

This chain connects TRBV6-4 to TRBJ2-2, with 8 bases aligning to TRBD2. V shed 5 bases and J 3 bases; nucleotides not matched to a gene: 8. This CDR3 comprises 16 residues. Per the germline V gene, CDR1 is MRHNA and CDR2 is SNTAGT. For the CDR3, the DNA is TGTGCCAGCAGTTCGGGGCGGGAGGCCGACACCGGGGAGCTGTTTTTT. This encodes CASSSGREADTGELFF.